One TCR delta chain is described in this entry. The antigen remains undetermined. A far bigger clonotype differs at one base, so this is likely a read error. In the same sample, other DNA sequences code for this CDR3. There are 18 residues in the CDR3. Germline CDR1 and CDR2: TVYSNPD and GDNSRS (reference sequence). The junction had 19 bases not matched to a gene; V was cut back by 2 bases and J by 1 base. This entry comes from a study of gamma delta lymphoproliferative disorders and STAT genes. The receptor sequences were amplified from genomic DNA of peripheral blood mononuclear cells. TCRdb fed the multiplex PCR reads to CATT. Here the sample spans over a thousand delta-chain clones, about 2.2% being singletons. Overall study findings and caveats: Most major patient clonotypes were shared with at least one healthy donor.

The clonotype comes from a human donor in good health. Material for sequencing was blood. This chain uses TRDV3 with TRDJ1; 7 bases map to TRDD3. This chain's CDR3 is CAFVPGGYLYRFTDKLIF. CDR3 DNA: TGTGCCTTTGTTCCTGGGGGTTACCTTTACCGCTTCACCGATAAACTCATCTTT.